A selection of T cell receptor beta chains follows, all from one sample in a study of T cells in Graves' hyperthyroidism and ophthalmopathy. TCRdb re-analysed the multiplex PCR reads in MiXCR, keeping a single row per CDR3 protein. The sample shows about half a million distinct CDR3 sequences, less than 25% of them seen only once. Sequenced material: blood. All receptors come from a man aged 18-30 years with Graves' hyperthyroidism. The CDR3 runs from the conserved cysteine through the conserved F or W. A D gene is named only where the DNA matches it firmly. For some rows the clone size is stated as once, few or many, or as a class when expanded; others skip it.

J gene: TRBJ1-5; CDR3 length: 14; clone size: few; D gene: -; V gene: TRBV2; CDR3 DNA: TGTGCCAGCAGCCAGGCCGGACCCGCCGGGGGCCAGCATTTT; CDR3 protein: CASSQAGPAGGQHF
J gene: TRBJ1-2; CDR3 length: 17; clone size: once; D gene: -; V gene: TRBV11-2; CDR3 DNA: TGTGCCAGCAGCTTAAATGGCGGCCAGTCACCTCGGTATGGCTACACCTTC; CDR3 protein: CASSLNGGQSPRYGYTF
J gene: TRBJ1-1; CDR3 length: 14; clone size: -; D gene: -; V gene: TRBV14; CDR3 DNA: TGTGCCAGCAGCCAACAGGCATTGAACACTGAAGCTTTCTTT; CDR3 protein: CASSQQALNTEAFF
J gene: TRBJ1-1; CDR3 length: 15; clone size: many; D gene: TRBD1; V gene: TRBV5-1; CDR3 DNA: TGTGCCAGCAGCCTGGGACAGGGGATGAACACTGAAGCTTTCTTT; CDR3 protein: CASSLGQGMNTEAFF
J gene: TRBJ1-5; CDR3 length: 18; clone size: many; D gene: -; V gene: TRBV6-2/TRBV6-3; CDR3 DNA: TGTGCCAGCAGAAATACAGGGATTGTCCCTTATAGCAATCAGCCCCAGCATTTT; CDR3 protein: CASRNTGIVPYSNQPQHF
J gene: TRBJ2-2; CDR3 length: 16; clone size: many; D gene: -; V gene: TRBV10-3; CDR3 DNA: TGTGCCATCAGTGAGTCGGAGGGTAGAAATACCGGGGAGCTGTTTTTT; CDR3 protein: CAISESEGRNTGELFF
J gene: TRBJ2-7; CDR3 length: 14; clone size: many; D gene: -; V gene: TRBV20-1; CDR3 DNA: TGCAGTGCTAGGGTCCCAGACTCTCCCTACGAGCAGTACTTC; CDR3 protein: CSARVPDSPYEQYF
J gene: TRBJ1-1; CDR3 length: 14; clone size: many; D gene: -; V gene: TRBV28; CDR3 DNA: TGTGCCAGCGCTCTTCTAGAGGGGAACACTGAAGCTTTCTTT; CDR3 protein: CASALLEGNTEAFF
J gene: TRBJ2-7; CDR3 length: 12; clone size: -; D gene: -; V gene: TRBV2; CDR3 DNA: TGTGCCAGCACGGGCGCCACCTACGAGCAGTACTTC; CDR3 protein: CASTGATYEQYF
J gene: TRBJ1-1; CDR3 length: 14; clone size: few; D gene: -; V gene: TRBV6-5; CDR3 DNA: TGTGCCAGCAGTTACGGGAAGGCGAACACTGAAGCTTTCTTT; CDR3 protein: CASSYGKANTEAFF
J gene: TRBJ1-5; CDR3 length: 15; clone size: -; D gene: TRBD1; V gene: TRBV6-1; CDR3 DNA: TGTGCCAGCAGTGAAACAGGGGGGATCAATCAGCCCCAGCATTTT; CDR3 protein: CASSETGGINQPQHF
J gene: TRBJ2-5; CDR3 length: 15; clone size: few; D gene: -; V gene: TRBV7-8; CDR3 DNA: TGTGCCAGCAGCTTAGTCCGCCAGGGGAAAAAGACCCAGTACTTC; CDR3 protein: CASSLVRQGKKTQYF
J gene: TRBJ1-1; CDR3 length: 15; clone size: -; D gene: -; V gene: TRBV9; CDR3 DNA: TGTGCCAGCAGCGTAGGGCCTGGGGTGGCAACTGAAGCTTTCTTT; CDR3 protein: CASSVGPGVATEAFF
J gene: TRBJ2-1; CDR3 length: 15; clone size: many; D gene: -; V gene: TRBV6-2/TRBV6-3; CDR3 DNA: TGTGCCAGCAGTTCCGAGGGGATCATCTACAATGAGCAGTTCTTC; CDR3 protein: CASSSEGIIYNEQFF
J gene: TRBJ2-7; CDR3 length: 12; clone size: many; D gene: -; V gene: TRBV28; CDR3 DNA: TGTGCCAGCAGTGTAACAATCTACGAGCAGTACTTC; CDR3 protein: CASSVTIYEQYF
J gene: TRBJ2-7; CDR3 length: 11; clone size: many; D gene: -; V gene: TRBV29-1; CDR3 DNA: TGCAGCGTTGAGCGGGCCTACGAGCAGTACTTC; CDR3 protein: CSVERAYEQYF
J gene: TRBJ2-7; CDR3 length: 13; clone size: many; D gene: -; V gene: TRBV6-5; CDR3 DNA: TGTGCCAGCAGTTCGACAGAGGACTACGAGCAGTACTTC; CDR3 protein: CASSSTEDYEQYF
J gene: TRBJ1-5; CDR3 length: 15; clone size: many; D gene: -; V gene: TRBV19; CDR3 DNA: TGTGCCAGTAGTGTCTGGACAGATAGCAATCAGCCCCAGCATTTT; CDR3 protein: CASSVWTDSNQPQHF
J gene: TRBJ2-5; CDR3 length: 17; clone size: many; D gene: TRBD2; V gene: TRBV28; CDR3 DNA: TGTGCCAGCAGCAAAGGCGCTAGCGGGGGGGCCTTTGAGACCCAGTACTTC; CDR3 protein: CASSKGASGGAFETQYF
J gene: TRBJ1-2; CDR3 length: 14; clone size: many; D gene: -; V gene: TRBV12-3/TRBV12-4; CDR3 DNA: TGTGCCAGCAGTTTACGGGGAAACAACTATGGCTACACCTTC; CDR3 protein: CASSLRGNNYGYTF
J gene: TRBJ1-5; CDR3 length: 15; clone size: many; D gene: -; V gene: TRBV4-1; CDR3 DNA: TGCGCCAGCAGCCAAGAAGGGGCAGGGAATCAGCCCCAGCATTTT; CDR3 protein: CASSQEGAGNQPQHF
J gene: TRBJ2-7; CDR3 length: 16; clone size: -; D gene: TRBD2; V gene: TRBV19; CDR3 DNA: TGTGCCAGTAGTATGACCCCGGGACTAGTTATGACTGAGCAGTACTTC; CDR3 protein: CASSMTPGLVMTEQYF